This TCR beta chain was observed in a study of blood T cell repertoires in COVID-19. Study overall: The study drew acute and convalescent COVID-19 samples from the United States, Italy and Spain. From T cells, B-cell-depleted T cells, or PBMCs came the material, which was cDNA or gDNA.

In the original workflow: Reference gene primer amplification gave nucleated cell count estimates. The table came from immunoSEQ multiplex PCR; TCRdb's copy has only in-frame clones and leaves some out. That table is the source of V, J and clone size, and D and trimming were worked out from the DNA. The profile shows 200,000 to 300,000 clones, approximately 80% of them singletons. The CDR3 contains 15 residues. Germline CDR1 and CDR2: SEHNR and FQNEAQ (reference sequence). J was trimmed by 4 bases and V by 4 bases; bases with no gene match: 4. This receptor was identified in a woman of 80 years or more with acute or convalescent COVID-19. J is TRBJ1-4 and V is TRBV7-9; 9 bases are a match to TRBD1. Material: peripheral blood. CDR3 residues: CASSWTGAGNEKLFF. DNA for the CDR3: TGTGCCAGCAGCTGGACAGGGGCGGGTAATGAAAAACTGTTTTTT.